These T cell receptor beta chains were read from a single sample in a study of T-cell reconstitution after alpha-beta-depleted transplantation in children. TCRdb called the PCR reads again in MiXCR, with one record for every CDR3 protein. This table holds 280,000 or so distinct CDR3 sequences, approximately 10% found once. This specimen consisted of peripheral blood, obtained 180 days after TCRalphabeta/CD19-depleted stem cell transplant. The origin of the receptors is a male patient aged 2 to 9 who had a stem cell transplant for chronic granulomatous disease, so the T cells may come from the graft donor. The CDR3 runs from the conserved cysteine through the conserved F or W. The D gene is left open where the match is weak. Clone size is stated in some rows and not others, as once, few, many or a class when expanded.

J: TRBJ2-7; size: many; D: TRBD2; V: TRBV12-3/TRBV12-4; DNA: TGTGCCAGCAGTTTAAAGCGACTAGCGGGGGGCTACGAGCAGTACTTC; CDR3: CASSLKRLAGGYEQYF
J: TRBJ2-7; size: many; D: TRBD1; V: TRBV5-1; DNA: TGCGCCAGCGGGAAGACAGGGGGCTCCTACGAGCAGTACTTC; CDR3: CASGKTGGSYEQYF
J: TRBJ2-3; size: once; D: NA; V: TRBV18; DNA: TGTGCCAGCTCACAAACCCGTGCAGATACGCAGTATTTT; CDR3: CASSQTRADTQYF
J: TRBJ2-1; size: NA; D: TRBD2; V: TRBV5-4; DNA: TGTGCCAGCAGCTCGGGACTAGTGGCCCCTCAATACAATGAGCAGTTCTTC; CDR3: CASSSGLVAPQYNEQFF
J: TRBJ2-6; size: many; D: TRBD1; V: TRBV25-1; DNA: TGTGCCAGCAGTGATTTATCTTGGGGACAGGGGGGTCCCGGGGCCAACGTCCTGACTTTC; CDR3: CASSDLSWGQGGPGANVLTF
J: TRBJ1-5; size: many; D: TRBD1; V: TRBV20-1; DNA: TGCAGTGCTAGAGCGGGGACAGCGAATCAGCCCCAGCATTTT; CDR3: CSARAGTANQPQHF
J: TRBJ1-2; size: many; D: NA; V: TRBV30; DNA: TGTGCCTGGACGGGGGGTCCCCCTGCTAACTATGGCTACACCTTC; CDR3: CAWTGGPPANYGYTF
J: TRBJ2-7; size: many; D: TRBD2; V: TRBV6-5; DNA: TGTGCCAGCAGCACGGGACTAGCGGGTTCCTACGAGCAGTACTTC; CDR3: CASSTGLAGSYEQYF
J: TRBJ2-1; size: many; D: TRBD1; V: TRBV11-2; DNA: TGTGCCAGCAGCTTAGCCGGGACAGGGTCCTACAATGAGCAGTTCTTC; CDR3: CASSLAGTGSYNEQFF
J: TRBJ1-5; size: many; D: NA; V: TRBV6-2/TRBV6-3; DNA: TGTGCCAGCAGTTACCTCGCGGCCAATCAGCCCCAGCATTTT; CDR3: CASSYLAANQPQHF
J: TRBJ2-3; size: many; D: TRBD2; V: TRBV2; DNA: TGTGCCAGCAGTCCAACTAGCGGGGGAAGCCATACGCAGTATTTT; CDR3: CASSPTSGGSHTQYF
J: TRBJ2-3; size: NA; D: TRBD2; V: TRBV5-4; DNA: TGTGCCAGCAGCCCCCGGAAGCGGGGGGCATACACAGATACGCAGTATTTT; CDR3: CASSPRKRGAYTDTQYF
J: TRBJ2-1; size: many; D: NA; V: TRBV11-2; DNA: TGTGCCAGTGGTTTGGGGGTATCCTACAATGAGCAGTTCTTC; CDR3: CASGLGVSYNEQFF
J: TRBJ1-2; size: NA; D: NA; V: TRBV12-3/TRBV12-4; DNA: TGTGCCAGCCCGGGACCCGGTTCCTATGGCTACACCTTC; CDR3: CASPGPGSYGYTF